Each of the 29 T cell receptor beta chains below was sequenced from the same sample in a study of T cell repertoires in cytomegalovirus infection. MiXCR, applied by TCRdb to the reads, yields one record per CDR3 protein. The sample comprises more than 650,000 distinct CDR3 sequences, 35% of which are singletons, and around 2.6% rests with the top ten. The specimen was PBMCs. These receptors all stem from a human donor in good health (CMV status not recorded). Some clones in this sample may be carry-over from other donors' samples.

The chain couples TRBV7-8 to TRBJ2-1, with 13 bases that match TRBD2. With 3 bases clipped from V and 14 bases from J, the junction kept 13 bases outside the gene matches. This CDR3 has 16 residues. From germline, CDR1 is SGHVS and CDR2 FQNEAQ. The chain's CDR3 is CASSFPLAGGPLEKFF. CDR3 coding DNA: TGTGCCAGCAGCTTCCCACTAGCGGGAGGGCCCCTAGAGAAGTTCTTC.

At least ten counts were recorded for this clonotype. The chain recombines TRBV6-2 or TRBV6-3 with TRBJ2-5; D is uncertain. Trimming cost V 2 bases and J 5 bases, with 12 bases left between them. The CDR3 consists of 14 residues. The germline V gene encodes CDR1 MNHEY and CDR2 SVGEGT. CDR3 region: CASSYLDFGETQYF. CDR3 DNA: TGTGCCAGCAGTTACCTAGACTTCGGGGAGACCCAGTACTTC.

The chain couples TRBV10-3 to TRBJ1-2, with D unclear. V lost 0 bases to trimming and J lost 6 bases, with 11 bases between them. The CDR3 extends over 14 amino acids. Germline-derived CDR1 and CDR2 are ENHRY and SYGVKD. The CDR3 protein is CAISESVRLDGYTF. CDR3 bases: TGTGCCATCAGTGAGTCGGTCCGCCTGGATGGCTACACCTTC.

The chain carries TRBV7-6 and TRBJ1-6; TRBD1 might be the D (5 bases). Between the trimmed V and J ends, which lost 4 bases and 1 base, there was a span of 8 bases. The germline V gene has CDR1 SGHVS and CDR2 FNYEAQ. This CDR3 contains 15 residues. The CDR3 is CASSSGRSYNSPLHF. CDR3 nucleotide sequence: TGTGCCAGCAGCTCAGGGAGGTCCTATAATTCACCCCTCCACTTT.

This clonotype was detected only a few times. This chain links TRBV28 with TRBJ1-2, with 7 bases aligning to TRBD1. The CDR3 loop spans 14 amino acids. Losses at the gene ends were 3 bases for V and 6 bases for J; bases not matched to a gene: 7. The germline V gene has CDR1 MDHEN and CDR2 SYDVKM. The CDR3 bases are TGTGCCAGCAGTTTCGCAGGGGGGCCTAATGGCTACACCTTC. It yields the protein CASSFAGGPNGYTF.

This clonotype was counted a few times. The rearrangement uses TRBV11-2 and TRBJ2-3; TRBD2 agrees at 13 bases. J gave up 4 bases and V 5 bases, and 3 bases lay outside the gene matches. Per the germline V gene, CDR1 is SGHAT and CDR2 is FQNNGV. The length of the CDR3 is 15 residues. This CDR3 is CASSGGLAGPDTQYF. The CDR3 coding sequence is TGTGCCAGCAGCGGGGGACTAGCGGGACCAGATACGCAGTATTTT.

This clonotype has at least ten counts. The conserved phenylalanine or tryptophan is not found at the CDR3 terminus, so this likely reflects a read error. The DNA is omitted, as the CDR3 cannot be located on it reliably, and the CDR3 follows TCRdb's listing. V and J are TRBV7-2 and TRBJ2-5; the DNA was not compared with TRBD2, the D call given in the table. CDR1 and CDR2 (germline): SGHTA, FQGNSA. The CDR3 sequence runs 11 residues, both termini included. The chain's CDR3 is CASSAKPGLDS.

The chain carries TRBV6-6 and TRBJ1-6; 11 bases fit TRBD1. The germline V gene encodes CDR1 MNHNY and CDR2 SVGAGI (reference sequence). The V and J ends lost 4 bases and 10 bases, in that order; junction bases with no gene match: 9. The CDR3 extends over 16 amino acids. Written as DNA, the CDR3 is TGTGCCAGCAGTTTGGGACAGGGGGAATCCGCATCACCCCTCCACTTT. It translates to CASSLGQGESASPLHF.

This clonotype was seen many times. This chain links TRBV7-9 with TRBJ1-4, with D possibly TRBD1 on 6 matching bases. This CDR3 region has 14 residues. Germline-derived CDR1 and CDR2 are SEHNR and FQNEAQ (reference sequence). The V end lost 3 bases, the J end lost 4 bases, and 9 bases lay between the germline ends. The CDR3 nucleotides are TGTGCCAGCAGCTTGACAGGTGGTAATGAAAAACTGTTTTTT. This codes for CASSLTGGNEKLFF. Full variable domain (outside the CDR3, taken from reference TRBV7-9 and TRBJ1-4): DTGVSQNPRHKITKRGQNVTFRCDPISEHNRLYWYRQTLGQGPEFLTYFQNEAQLEKSRLLSDRFSAERPKGSFSTLEIQRTEQGDSAMYLCASSLTGGNEKLFFGSGTQLSVL.

This sequence joins TRBV2 and TRBJ1-2; unclear D gene. Germline CDR1 and CDR2: SNHLY and FYNNEI. This CDR3 has 15 residues. Trimming cost V 5 bases and J 4 bases, with 17 bases left between them. The DNA of the CDR3 is TGTGCCAGCAGTATCGCCAGCTTCTCTACCTATGGCTACACCTTC. It specifies CASSIASFSTYGYTF.

The J gene is TRBJ2-2, the V gene TRBV27, with D perhaps TRBD1 (6 bases). The germline gives CDR1 MNHEY, CDR2 SMNVEV (reference sequence). The CDR3 runs to 14 residues. V lost 0 bases and J lost 7, with 9 bases in between. The chain's CDR3 is CASSLSTGGGELFF. DNA of the CDR3: TGTGCCAGCAGTTTATCGACAGGAGGCGGGGAGCTGTTTTTT.

A few counts support this clonotype. The gene calls are TRBV5-1 and TRBJ2-7, with 10 bases fitting TRBD2. This CDR3 has 16 amino acids. V was pared by 0 bases and J by 3 bases, with 6 bases of the junction left unmatched. Germline CDR1 reads SGHRS; CDR2 reads YFSETQ. In DNA, the CDR3 is TGCGCCAGCAGCTTGGCTAGCGGGGGAGACTTCTACGAGCAGTACTTC. Its translation: CASSLASGGDFYEQYF.

This chain joins TRBV19 and TRBJ1-1; TRBD1 might be the D (5 bases). V lost 3 bases to trimming and J lost 4 bases, with 9 bases between them. Germline V lookup: CDR1 LNHDA, CDR2 SQIVND (reference sequence). The CDR3 loop spans 13 amino acids. The CDR3 DNA reads TGTGCCAGTAGTATCACAAGGGGCACTGAAGCTTTCTTT. Translated, it gives CASSITRGTEAFF.

This chain uses TRBV2 with TRBJ2-3, with D perhaps TRBD2 (7 bases). The CDR3 is 15 amino acids. V was shortened by 4 bases and J by 3 bases, with 14 bases between the two germline ends. Germline CDR1 SNHLY, CDR2 FYNNEI. The CDR3 nucleotides read TGTGCCAGCAGTGGTGGGGGGGCTGGTACAGATACGCAGTATTTT. Translated: CASSGGGAGTDTQYF. Filled out from reference TRBV2 and TRBJ2-3, the complete variable domain reads EPEVTQTPSHQVTQMGQEVILRCVPISNHLYFYWYRQILGQKVEFLVSFYNNEISEKSEIFDDQFSVERPDGSNFTLKIRSTKLEDSAMYFCASSGGGAGTDTQYFGPGTRLTVL.

The gene calls are TRBV7-8 and TRBJ2-7, with 8 bases matching TRBD2. The CDR3 length is 14 residues. V lost 6 bases, J lost 6 bases, and 10 bases stayed unmatched. The germline V gene has CDR1 SGHVS and CDR2 FQNEAQ. The CDR3 coding sequence is TGTGCCAGCAGTTCCCGATCAGCGGGAGCCGAGCAGTACTTC. Protein: CASSSRSAGAEQYF.

The chain employs TRBV28 and TRBJ2-1; D not resolved. In germline, CDR1 is MDHEN, CDR2 SYDVKM. The CDR3 runs to 15 residues. The V gene lost 6 bases and the J gene lost 6 bases, with 18 bases spanning the gap. The CDR3, as DNA: TGTGCCAGCAGCCAGACTCAACGGCTACTCAATGAGCAGTTCTTC. This gives the protein CASSQTQRLLNEQFF.

The chain is built from TRBV7-4 and TRBJ1-1; D is unclear. Germline lookup yields CDR1 SGHVT and CDR2 SQSDAQ. The CDR3 is 17 residues long. Trimming took off 1 base at V and 2 bases at J, with 17 bases between the two ends. The CDR3 coding sequence is TGTGCCAGCAGCTTAGACACCCTTGGCTGGTCTAACACTGAAGCTTTCTTT. Its translation is CASSLDTLGWSNTEAFF.

This clonotype was seen a few times. The chain recombines TRBV10-3 with TRBJ2-5, with D possibly matching TRBD1 (5 bases). CDR1 is ENHRY and CDR2 is SYGVKD in the germline V gene. Trimming cost V 4 bases and J 0 bases, with 12 bases left between them. The CDR3 has 15 residues. Here the CDR3 reads CAISVSDSHQETQYF. Written as DNA, the CDR3 is TGTGCCATCAGTGTCAGTGACAGCCACCAAGAGACCCAGTACTTC.

Details on this clonotype: In this CDR3 the conserved last residue, phenylalanine or tryptophan, is missing, so a read error is likely. CDR3 residues: CASSFPSGRAGVREQFL. In DNA form, the CDR3 reads TGTGCCAGCAGCTTCCCTAGCGGGAGGGCCGGGGTAAGGGAGCAGTTCTTA. The genes are TRBV7-2 and TRBJ2-1; 12 bases line up with TRBD2. The germline CDR1 and CDR2 sequences are SGHTA and FQGNSA. The CDR3 is made up of 17 amino acids. The V and J ends lost 3 bases and 10 bases, in that order; junction bases with no gene match: 13.

There are a few counts of this clonotype. The chain is built from TRBV19 and TRBJ1-2, with 7 bases identical to TRBD1. The germline gives CDR1 LNHDA, CDR2 SQIVND (reference sequence). Unmatched junction bases numbered 11, after V lost 7 bases and J lost 6 bases. This CDR3 comprises 14 residues. CDR3 bases: TGTGCCAGTACCCTAACAGGGGAAGTACATGGCTACACCTTC. The encoded protein is CASTLTGEVHGYTF. Variable domain in full (rest from reference TRBV19 and TRBJ1-2): DGGITQSPKYLFRKEGQNVTLSCEQNLNHDAMYWYRQDPGQGLRLIYYSQIVNDFQKGDIAEGYSVSREKKESFPLTVTSAQKNPTAFYLCASTLTGEVHGYTFGSGTRLTVV.

Comments on this clonotype: A read error may account for a junction end that differs from germline. The gene calls are TRBV28 and TRBJ1-3, with D maybe TRBD1 (5 bases). Germline V gives CDR1 MDHEN, CDR2 SYDVKM. This CDR3 is 15 amino acids long. Here the CDR3 DNA reads TGTGCCAGCGAGACTACAGGTTTCTCTCGAAACACCATATATTTT. It translates to CASETTGFSRNTIYF.

This chain links TRBV6-5 with TRBJ1-1, with unresolved D. CDR3 length equals 14 residues. Deletions cut 6 bases from V and 0 bases from J, with 11 bases between. Germline assignment: CDR1 MNHEY and CDR2 SVGAGI. The CDR3 DNA follows: TGTGCCAGCAGCACCAGCTACATGAACACTGAAGCTTTCTTT. It is translated as CASSTSYMNTEAFF.

This clonotype turned up a few times. The chain combines TRBV6-5 with TRBJ2-1, with 8 bases matching TRBD2. J gave up 8 bases and V 4 bases, and 13 bases lay outside the gene matches. The germline CDR1 and CDR2 sequences are MNHEY and SVGAGI. CDR3 length equals 16 residues. CDR3 sequence: CASSFESAGTRDEQFF. The CDR3 DNA follows: TGTGCCAGCAGTTTTGAGTCGGCCGGGACTAGGGATGAGCAGTTCTTC.

CDR3 residues: CSGGLRGTEAFF. The CDR3 bases are TGCAGCGGGGGGCTAAGAGGCACTGAAGCTTTCTTT. The chain uses TRBV29-1 and TRBJ1-1; weak D call: TRBD1 (6 bases). From germline, CDR1 is SQVTM and CDR2 ANQGSEA. CDR3 length: 12 residues. V lost 7 bases to trimming and J lost 4 bases, with 13 bases between them.

The rearrangement links TRBV5-1 to TRBJ2-7; D is ambiguous. Germline CDR1 SGHRS, CDR2 YFSETQ. V was cut by 4 bases and J by 1 base, with 9 bases left in between. The CDR3 has 13 amino acids. The CDR3 DNA reads as TGCGCCAGCAGCGTCTTTGGGTCCTACGAGCAGTACTTC. Translated, it gives CASSVFGSYEQYF.

The chain joins TRBV2 to TRBJ2-7; D gene unclear. CDR3 length equals 12 residues. Germline V gene data show CDR1 as SNHLY and CDR2 as FYNNEI. Deletions cut 5 bases from V and 3 bases from J, with 8 bases between. The CDR3 here is CASSPVDYEQYF. The DNA for the CDR3 is TGTGCCAGCAGTCCCGTGGACTACGAGCAGTACTTC.

The rearrangement uses TRBV28 and TRBJ1-6; TRBD1 is a possible D gene (5 bases). Germline V gene sequence: CDR1 MDHEN, CDR2 SYDVKM. The CDR3 runs 12 residues. V lost 10 bases, J lost 9 bases, and 13 bases lay in between. The CDR3 coding sequence is TGTGCCACCCGGGACTTCGGTTCACCCCTCCACTTT. This gives the protein CATRDFGSPLHF.

There are a few counts of this clonotype. The chain links TRBV6-5 to TRBJ2-7, with TRBD1 as a possible D gene (6 bases). The CDR3 runs to 14 residues. With 4 bases removed from V and 3 bases from J, the gap between germline ends came to 13 bases. Germline lookup yields CDR1 MNHEY and CDR2 SVGAGI. The CDR3 nucleotides are TGTGCCAGCAGTTTACTCAGGGGTAACTACGAGCAGTACTTC. It specifies CASSLLRGNYEQYF.

This clonotype occurred a few times. The chain carries TRBV6-5 and TRBJ2-1; 11 positions match TRBD2. V dropped 0 bases and J dropped 6; count of bases not matched to a gene: 4. Germline-derived CDR1 and CDR2 are MNHEY and SVGAGI. This CDR3 spans 16 amino acids. CDR3 loop: CASSYSRLAGTNEQFF. For the CDR3, the DNA is TGTGCCAGCAGTTACTCCAGACTAGCGGGGACCAATGAGCAGTTCTTC.